What follows are 6 T cell receptor beta chains derived from one specimen sequenced in a study of blood T cell repertoires in COVID-19. Libraries were prepared by immunoSEQ multiplex PCR; TCRdb keeps only in-frame clonotypes and omits some of them. In the table there are 350,000 or so clones, approximately 88% of which are singletons. Material: peripheral blood. Source of these receptors: a woman aged 25 to 39 with COVID-19, enrolled during active disease.

The chain recombines TRBV19 with TRBJ1-5, with D perhaps TRBD1 (5 bases). Trimming removed 5 bases from V and 7 bases from J, with 18 bases in between. The CDR3 has 15 residues. Per the germline V gene, CDR1 is LNHDA and CDR2 is SQIVND (reference sequence). CDR3 sequence: CASSFRRQGQQPQHF. For the CDR3, the DNA is TGTGCCAGTAGTTTTCGACGGCAGGGTCAACAGCCCCAGCATTTT.

The gene calls are TRBV4-1 and TRBJ1-6, with a tentative D call TRBD1 (5 bases). CDR1 MGHRA and CDR2 YSYEKL come from the germline V gene. The CDR3 totals 15 residues. Trimming left V 0 bases short and J 7 bases short, with 10 bases between. The CDR3 spells CASSQEGTVNSPLHF. CDR3 nucleotide sequence: TGCGCCAGCAGCCAAGAAGGGACTGTAAATTCACCCCTCCACTTT.

The chain combines TRBV2 with TRBJ1-2, with D perhaps matching TRBD1 (6 bases). CDR1 and CDR2 from the germline V gene are SNHLY and FYNNEI. The CDR3 covers 13 residues. V was pared by 6 bases and J by 8 bases, with 16 bases between. The CDR3 coding sequence is TGTGCCAGCAGAACAGGGTTGGGCGGGGGCTACACCTTC. It translates to CASRTGLGGGYTF. The whole variable domain, remainder taken from reference TRBV2 and TRBJ1-2, is EPEVTQTPSHQVTQMGQEVILRCVPISNHLYFYWYRQILGQKVEFLVSFYNNEISEKSEIFDDQFSVERPDGSNFTLKIRSTKLEDSAMYFCASRTGLGGGYTFGSGTRLTVV.

The V gene is TRBV6-5, the J gene TRBJ1-5; 7 nucleotides agree with TRBD1. CDR3 size: 14 residues. CDR1 is MNHEY, CDR2 SVGAGI, per germline. V lost 4 bases to trimming and J lost 5 bases; unmatched junction nucleotides: 5. CDR3 sequence (DNA): TGTGCCAGCAGTTTACAGGGGCCGCATCAGCCCCAGCATTTT. This codes for CASSLQGPHQPQHF.

Comment on this clone: One end of the junction varies from germline; a read error may be responsible. The genes are TRBV7-7 and TRBJ2-5; tentatively, D is TRBD2 (5 bases). CDR3 length: 17 residues. Germline assignment: CDR1 SSHAT and CDR2 FNYEAQ (reference sequence). As DNA, the CDR3 is TGTGCTAGCAGCTTATATCAGCGCGGGTCGGTCAAAGAGACCCAGTACTTC. Translated: CASSLYQRGSVKETQYF. Filled out from reference TRBV7-7 and TRBJ2-5, the complete variable domain reads GAGVSQSPRYKVTKRGQDVTLRCDPISSHATLYWYQQALGQGPEFLTYFNYEAQPDKSGLPSDRFSAERPEGSISTLTIQRTEQRDSAMYRCASSLYQRGSVKETQYFGPGTRLLVL.

CDR3 coding DNA: TGTGCCAGCAGCTTGGCCGGGACAGGGCCCTACGAGCAGTACTTC. Encoded protein: CASSLAGTGPYEQYF. The chain couples TRBV5-4 to TRBJ2-7, with 9 bases that match TRBD1. Germline-derived CDR1 and CDR2 are SGHNT and YYREEE (reference sequence). The CDR3 has 15 residues. V dropped 0 bases and J dropped 2; count of bases not matched to a gene: 3.